This TCR beta chain was identified during a study of T cell changes during pregnancy in multiple sclerosis. CDR1 is SGHTA and CDR2 is FQGNSA in the germline V gene. The CDR3 covers 13 residues. The V end was cut by 5 bases, the J end by 2 bases, with 9 bases between. There are many counts of this clone. Assay: immunoSEQ multiplex PCR; the TCRdb copy retains only in-frame clones and omits some. The sample contains approximately 11,000 clones, about 80% of which appear only once. This TCR was sampled from a female donor in good health, enrolled as a control in a pregnancy study. Sequences were derived from CD8+ T cells from peripheral blood mononuclear cells, sampled after pregnancy. The J gene is TRBJ2-5, the V gene TRBV7-2, with D possibly matching TRBD2 (5 bases). The CDR3 coding sequence is TGTGCCAGCAGCGACTACCCTCAAGAGACCCAGTACTTC. Translating gives CASSDYPQETQYF.